The clone carrying this TCR beta chain was seen only once. Profiling relied on immunoSEQ multiplex PCR, and the TCRdb table lists in-frame clones only, not all of them. The sample includes 50,000 to 70,000 clones, approximately 82% seen only once; the top ten take about 6%. This record comes from a study of blood T cell repertoires in COVID-19. Between the trimmed V and J ends, which lost 2 bases and 0 bases, there was a span of 8 bases. CDR1 and CDR2 (germline): SGHDT, YYEEEE. The CDR3 is 15 residues long. The V call is TRBV5-6, the J call TRBJ2-2; tentatively, D is TRBD2 (5 bases). The sequencing input was peripheral blood. The sequence came from a woman in her sixties with acute or convalescent COVID-19. The CDR3 coding sequence is TGTGCCAGCAGCTTCCTGGACTCGAACACCGGGGAGCTGTTTTTT. Its translation: CASSFLDSNTGELFF.